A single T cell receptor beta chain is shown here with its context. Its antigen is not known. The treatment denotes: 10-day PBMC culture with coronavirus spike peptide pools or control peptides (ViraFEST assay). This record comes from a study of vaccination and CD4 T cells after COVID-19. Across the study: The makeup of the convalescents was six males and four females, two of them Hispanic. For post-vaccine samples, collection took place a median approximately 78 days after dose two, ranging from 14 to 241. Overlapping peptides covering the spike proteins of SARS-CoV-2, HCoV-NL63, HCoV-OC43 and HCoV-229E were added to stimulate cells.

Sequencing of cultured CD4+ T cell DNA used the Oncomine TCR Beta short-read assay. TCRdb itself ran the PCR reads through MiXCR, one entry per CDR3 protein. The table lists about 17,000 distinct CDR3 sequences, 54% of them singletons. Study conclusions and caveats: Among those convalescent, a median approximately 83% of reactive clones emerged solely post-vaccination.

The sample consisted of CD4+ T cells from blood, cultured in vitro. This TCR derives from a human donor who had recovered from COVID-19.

The CDR3 nucleotides are TGTGCCAGCGAACCCTTCGGAGGGGCCAACGTCCTGACTTTC. It yields the protein CASEPFGGANVLTF. The rearrangement joins TRBV7-2 to TRBJ2-6; D remains unclear. CDR1 is SGHTA and CDR2 is FQGNSA in the germline V gene. CDR3 length equals 14 residues. V shed 8 bases and J shed 4 bases, with 12 bases lying between them.